These 13 T cell receptor beta chains were sequenced from one sample in a study of human T cells and chemical hapten exposure (dated by TCRdb to the early 2020s). Per the publication, the time point label means: pre-sensitization, week 0. The treatment or condition label, as the study defines it: therapeutic diphenylcyclopropenone sensitization with weekly scalp DPC. The library was obtained by RACE. This sample was sequenced with a NextSeq 500. TCRdb reworked the public reads: Q25 trimming with fastp, MiXCR clone assembly, productive beta chains retained. Rows are combined by CDR3 protein, so each entry shows the most common genes and DNA. For this sample there are roughly 100,000 distinct CDR3 sequences; 10% to 11% appear just once. The top ten constitute around 3.1% of the sample. Here the sequenced sample was whole blood, taken in connection with sensitization to the hapten diphenylcyclopropenone (DPC). These receptors originate from a woman aged 55-75 years with alopecia areata. Some clones in this sample may be carry-over from other donors' samples.

This clonotype has a handful of counts. The V call is TRBV6-5, the J call TRBJ1-6; D remains unclear. Deletions cut 4 bases from V and 14 bases from J, with 15 bases between. The CDR3 contains 13 residues. The germline V gene has CDR1 MNHEY and CDR2 SVGAGI. The DNA of the CDR3 is TGTGCCAGCAGTTCGATCCTACCGGGCACCCTCCACTTT. Amino acids: CASSSILPGTLHF.

V usage is TRBV3-1 and J usage is TRBJ2-5; 11 nucleotides agree with TRBD2. V lost 2 bases to trimming and J lost 1 base; unmatched junction nucleotides: 12. The CDR3 is 19 amino acids. The germline CDR1 and CDR2 sequences are LGHDT and YNNKEL (reference sequence). Here the CDR3 reads CASSQLSEGLAVSQETQYF. As DNA, the CDR3 is TGTGCCAGCAGCCAATTGTCTGAGGGACTAGCGGTCTCCCAAGAGACCCAGTACTTC.

This clonotype was detected ten times or more. The V call is TRBV10-3, the J call TRBJ1-5; D gene ambiguous. CDR3 length: 13 amino acids. CDR1 ENHRY and CDR2 SYGVKD come from the germline V gene. The V and J ends lost 6 bases and 1 base respectively, with 7 bases between them. The CDR3 bases are TGTGCCATCAGGCCAGACAGCAATCAGCCCCAGCATTTT. Its protein product is CAIRPDSNQPQHF.

The chain links TRBV7-6 to TRBJ2-1, with 7 bases aligning to TRBD2. The CDR3 is 18 amino acids. CDR1 and CDR2 from the germline V gene are SGHVS and FNYEAQ. The J segment lost 5 bases and the V segment lost 1 base, leaving 14 bases of the junction unmatched. The CDR3 nucleotides are TGTGCCAGCAGCTTAGGGGGGTACGGGACTAACCGAGACAATGAGCAGTTCTTC. Residues: CASSLGGYGTNRDNEQFF.

This clonotype has just a few counts. The chain recombines TRBV10-2 with TRBJ1-1, with D perhaps TRBD1 (5 bases). This CDR3 comprises 14 residues. From germline, CDR1 is WSHSY and CDR2 SAAADI. V was trimmed by 3 bases and J by 0 bases, leaving 8 bases between them. CDR3 DNA: TGCGCCAGCAGTGATTCAGGGTTGAACACTGAAGCTTTCTTT. Translation gives CASSDSGLNTEAFF.

The chain carries TRBV7-6 and TRBJ2-1; D is tentatively TRBD1 or TRBD2 (5 bases each). CDR1 is SGHVS, CDR2 FNYEAQ, per germline. CDR3 length: 17 residues. V was clipped by 5 bases and J by 0 bases, with 17 bases between them. Here the CDR3 DNA reads TGTGCCAGCAGCCGGACCCCGGGACCGTCCTCCTACAATGAGCAGTTCTTC. It codes for CASSRTPGPSSYNEQFF.

This clonotype has at least ten counts. The rearrangement joins TRBV11-2 to TRBJ2-1; D is possibly TRBD1 or TRBD2 (5 bases each). V lost 3 bases and J lost 0, with 9 bases in between. CDR1 and CDR2 from the germline V gene are SGHAT and FQNNGV. The CDR3 sequence is 15 residues long. The CDR3 loop is CASSFEGSSYNEQFF. CDR3 nucleotide sequence: TGTGCCAGCAGCTTTGAGGGGAGCTCCTACAATGAGCAGTTCTTC.

This clonotype was recorded many times. The chain uses TRBV6-5 and TRBJ2-1; 10 positions match TRBD2. Per the germline V gene, CDR1 is MNHEY and CDR2 is SVGAGI. CDR3 size: 15 residues. After removal of 4 bases from V and 9 bases from J, the junction contained 9 bases not matched to a gene. CDR3 coding DNA: TGTGCCAGCAGTTGGAGCGGGGGGGCAGTCACTGAGCAGTTCTTC. This gives the protein CASSWSGGAVTEQFF.

This clonotype was found many times. This chain connects TRBV6-6 to TRBJ2-7, with TRBD2 as a possible D gene (6 bases). CDR3 length: 14 amino acids. Germline values: CDR1 MNHNY, CDR2 SVGAGI (reference sequence). Deletions cut 5 bases from V and 4 bases from J, with 15 bases between. The CDR3 spells CASSDPGEGYEQYF. The CDR3 DNA sequence: TGTGCCAGCAGTGACCCGGGAGAGGGATACGAGCAGTACTTC.

This clonotype was seen repeatedly, ten times or more. The chain uses TRBV5-1 and TRBJ2-5, with 11 bases matching TRBD2. Germline CDR1 SGHRS, CDR2 YFSETQ. The ends lost 2 bases at V and 2 bases at J; junction bases unmatched: 2. The CDR3 totals 15 residues. The CDR3 region is CASSLGTSGQETQYF. The CDR3 bases are TGCGCCAGCAGCTTAGGGACTAGCGGACAAGAGACCCAGTACTTC.

Of note for this clonotype: This may arise from a read error, as a much more abundant clone is one base away. The chain couples TRBV9 to TRBJ2-1; D is perhaps TRBD1 (5 bases). The length of the CDR3 is 14 residues. The germline gives CDR1 SGDLS, CDR2 YYNGEE. V gave up 0 bases and J gave up 12 bases, with 16 bases separating them. This chain's CDR3 is CASSVGIRGKVQFF. DNA of the CDR3: TGTGCCAGCAGCGTAGGTATTAGGGGAAAGGTGCAGTTCTTC.

The chain uses TRBV19 and TRBJ1-1; D gene ambiguous. Germline loops: CDR1 LNHDA, CDR2 SQIVND (reference sequence). Trimming pared 3 bases from V and 6 bases from J, leaving 11 bases between. CDR3 size: 13 residues. Here the CDR3 reads CASSIFSRPEAFF. In DNA form, the CDR3 reads TGTGCCAGTAGTATTTTTTCGAGACCTGAAGCTTTCTTT.

In its sample, this clonotype was seen a few times. The V gene is TRBV18, the J gene TRBJ2-5, with 10 bases lining up with TRBD2. V trimming: 1 base; J trimming: 4 bases; junction bases outside the gene matches: 6. The CDR3 is 16 residues long. Germline V gene sequence: CDR1 KGHSH, CDR2 LQKENI. CDR3 protein: CASSPRSGGATETQYF. CDR3 sequence (DNA): TGTGCCAGCTCACCACGCAGCGGGGGGGCTACAGAGACCCAGTACTTC.